These 24 T cell receptor beta chains share one sample of origin, sequenced in a study of spatial heterogeneity in lung cancer (dated by TCRdb to about 2019). Beyond this particular receptor, the publication reports: A correlation was observed between the number of expanded intratumoral alpha and beta TCRs and the tumor nonsynonymous mutation count.

These TCRs are of unknown antigen specificity. The library was obtained by 5' RACE. Sequencing took place on a NextSeq 500. The public reads were quality trimmed at Q25 with fastp and then assembled into clones with MiXCR by TCRdb, keeping productive beta chains. Here each entry gathers all rows of one CDR3 protein and keeps the most common genes and DNA. Here the sample has about 100,000 distinct CDR3 sequences; around 4.8% occur a single time. Of the sample, roughly 20% is held by the ten largest clones. The time point label corresponds to: sample taken at primary tumor resection. Sequenced here: lung tumor tissue, sampled at surgery. All receptors come from a male donor with early-stage non-small cell lung cancer.

At least ten counts were recorded for this clonotype. The CDR3 loop is CASSQDNSHEQYF. CDR3 DNA sequence: TGTGCCAGCAGCCAAGATAACAGCCACGAGCAGTACTTC. The V call is TRBV14, the J call TRBJ2-7; D is unclear. The germline V gene has CDR1 SGHDN and CDR2 FVKESK. The CDR3 contains 13 residues. Deletions cut 0 bases from V and 5 bases from J, with 8 bases between. Complete variable domain (other parts from reference TRBV14 and TRBJ2-7): EAGVTQFPSHSVIEKGQTVTLRCDPISGHDNLYWYRRVMGKEIKFLLHFVKESKQDESGMPNNRFLAERTGGTYSTLKVQPAELEDSGVYFCASSQDNSHEQYFGPGTRLTVT.

This clonotype has a count of ten or more. The chain combines TRBV12-3 or TRBV12-4 with TRBJ2-4; TRBD2 might be the D (6 bases). V was trimmed by 5 bases and J by 9 bases, leaving 8 bases between them. The CDR3 loop spans 11 amino acids. DNA for the CDR3: TGTGCCAGCAGTAGGGGAGGCATTCAGTACTTC. Residues: CASSRGGIQYF.

The table lists this clonotype with many counts. This rearrangement joins TRBV12-3 or TRBV12-4 to TRBJ2-2; D gene uncertain. The CDR3 runs 13 residues. V was shortened by 6 bases and J by 0 bases, with 5 bases between the two germline ends. In nucleotides, the CDR3 is TGTGCCAGCAGCATCGCGAACACCGGGGAGCTGTTTTTT. This codes for CASSIANTGELFF.

This clonotype has only a few counts. The gene calls are TRBV5-1 and TRBJ2-1, with TRBD2 identical over 7 bases. Unmatched junction bases numbered 9, after V lost 0 bases and J lost 6 bases. The CDR3 loop spans 16 amino acids. CDR1 is SGHRS and CDR2 is YFSETQ in the germline V gene. CDR3 residues: CASSLEGAGWPNEQFF. DNA for the CDR3: TGCGCCAGCAGCTTGGAAGGAGCGGGGTGGCCCAATGAGCAGTTCTTC. The variable domain in full, completed from reference TRBV5-1 and TRBJ2-1, reads KAGVTQTPRYLIKTRGQQVTLSCSPISGHRSVSWYQQTPGQGLQFLFEYFSETQRNKGNFPGRFSGRQFSNSRSEMNVSTLELGDSALYLCASSLEGAGWPNEQFFGPGTRLTVL.

This clonotype was detected many times. This sequence joins TRBV29-1 and TRBJ2-1; D is unresolved. The germline V gene encodes CDR1 SQVTM and CDR2 ANQGSEA. The CDR3 consists of 14 residues. Between the trimmed V and J ends, which lost 2 bases and 2 bases, there was a span of 10 bases. This CDR3 is CSVEMGKAYNEQFF. CDR3 in DNA: TGCAGCGTTGAAATGGGAAAAGCCTACAATGAGCAGTTCTTC.

This clonotype was recorded at least ten times. The rearrangement links TRBV15 to TRBJ1-5, with TRBD1 identical over 11 bases. V was pared by 5 bases and J by 7 bases, with 7 bases of the junction left unmatched. Germline V lookup: CDR1 LNHNV, CDR2 YYDKDF (reference sequence). The CDR3 spans 15 residues. The CDR3 loop is CATSVKDRGHQPQHF. The CDR3 DNA is TGTGCCACCAGCGTAAAGGACAGGGGGCACCAGCCCCAGCATTTT.

This chain connects TRBV28 to TRBJ1-4, with unresolved D. Germline values: CDR1 MDHEN, CDR2 SYDVKM. V dropped 4 bases and J dropped 8 bases, with 17 bases sitting between them. This CDR3 is 15 amino acids long. CDR3 residues: CASSSLGSPEEKLFF. CDR3 DNA sequence: TGTGCCAGCAGTTCCCTGGGATCCCCTGAGGAAAAACTGTTTTTT.

This clonotype turned up a few times. CDR3 sequence reads: CASSLYPNRPQHF. The CDR3 DNA is TGTGCCAGCAGTTTATACCCCAATCGACCCCAGCATTTT. The V and J genes are TRBV28 and TRBJ1-5, with D uncertain. The CDR3 extends over 13 amino acids. V shed 1 base and J shed 10 bases, with 11 bases lying between them. Germline CDR1 reads MDHEN; CDR2 reads SYDVKM.

This clonotype has ten or more counts. V usage is TRBV25-1 and J usage is TRBJ2-1; 7 bases align to TRBD2. This CDR3 has 17 residues. The V segment lost 0 bases and the J segment 6 bases; nucleotides outside the gene matches: 11. Germline CDR1 and CDR2: MGHDK and SYGVNS. This chain's CDR3 is CASSEYPFATSPNEQFF. As DNA, the CDR3 is TGTGCCAGCAGTGAATATCCCTTCGCGACTAGCCCCAATGAGCAGTTCTTC.

This clonotype was detected ten times or more. V is TRBV20-1 and J is TRBJ2-7; D unclear. Germline CDR1 is DFQATT and CDR2 is SNEGSKA (reference sequence). V lost 3 bases to trimming and J lost 5 bases, with 20 bases between them. The CDR3 runs to 15 residues. CDR3 bases: TGCAGTGCTAGCCCCCTCACCACTCTCTACGACGAGCAGTACTTC. This encodes CSASPLTTLYDEQYF.

This clonotype was seen at least ten times. This chain's CDR3 is CASSRLAGTSYNEQFF. The CDR3 bases are TGCGCCAGCAGCCGGTTAGCGGGGACCTCCTACAATGAGCAGTTCTTC. The chain combines TRBV4-1 with TRBJ2-1, with 8 positions matching TRBD2. There are 16 residues in the CDR3. With V trimmed by 4 bases and J by 0 bases, 5 bases remained unmatched. Germline loops: CDR1 MGHRA, CDR2 YSYEKL.

At least ten counts were recorded for this clonotype. The V gene is TRBV7-9, the J gene TRBJ2-3; D might be TRBD1 (5 bases). Germline CDR1 and CDR2: SEHNR and FQNEAQ (reference sequence). This CDR3 is 11 amino acids long. V dropped 11 bases and J dropped 6 bases, with 12 bases sitting between them. CDR3 loop: CAGARRDTQYF. DNA for the CDR3: TGTGCCGGGGCCCGCCGGGATACGCAGTATTTT.

The rearrangement uses TRBV3-1 and TRBJ1-1; D gene uncertain. The V and J ends lost 0 bases and 8 bases respectively, with 10 bases between them. The CDR3 totals 13 residues. Germline CDR1 and CDR2: LGHDT and YNNKEL (reference sequence). CDR3: CASSQDRVLEAFF. The DNA for the CDR3 is TGTGCCAGCAGCCAAGATCGCGTTCTCGAAGCTTTCTTT.

This clonotype was recorded many times. The chain recombines TRBV6-5 with TRBJ2-7; maybe TRBD1 (5 bases). The V end was cut by 0 bases, the J end by 0 bases, with 18 bases between. Germline loops: CDR1 MNHEY, CDR2 SVGAGI. CDR3 length equals 18 residues. The CDR3 nucleotides are TGTGCCAGCAGTTACTCGGAAGGATGGGGCAGGAGCTCCTACGAGCAGTACTTC. This gives the protein CASSYSEGWGRSSYEQYF.

This chain links TRBV7-2 with TRBJ2-5, with D possibly being TRBD1 (5 bases). CDR3 size: 13 residues. Germline CDR1 is SGHTA and CDR2 is FQGNSA. The V end was cut by 1 base, the J end by 3 bases, with 6 bases between. The CDR3 region is CASSLVGEETQYF. The CDR3 DNA reads TGTGCCAGCAGCTTAGTAGGGGAAGAGACCCAGTACTTC.

This clonotype was recorded many times. V usage is TRBV12-3 or TRBV12-4 and J usage is TRBJ1-3; D might be TRBD1 (5 bases). Trimming pared 7 bases from V and 4 bases from J, leaving 14 bases between. The CDR3 covers 14 residues. This CDR3 reads CASTTRDDGNTIYF. In nucleotides, the CDR3 is TGTGCCAGCACCACCCGGGACGACGGAAACACCATATATTTT.

Ten or more counts support this clonotype. This chain connects TRBV12-3 or TRBV12-4 to TRBJ2-2; D might be TRBD2 (6 bases). Trimming pared 3 bases from V and 4 bases from J, leaving 18 bases between. The CDR3 runs 17 residues. The CDR3 sequence is CASSFLSGPIPTGELFF. CDR3 DNA: TGTGCCAGCAGTTTTCTGAGCGGGCCAATTCCCACCGGGGAGCTGTTTTTT.

This clonotype was recorded at least ten times. V is TRBV6-2 or TRBV6-3 and J is TRBJ2-7; unclear D gene. The germline CDR1 and CDR2 sequences are MNHEY and SVGEGT. The length of the CDR3 is 14 residues. V lost 6 bases and J lost 7, with 19 bases in between. CDR3 in amino acids: CASSPFWPSGEQYF. The CDR3 coding sequence is TGTGCCAGCAGCCCCTTTTGGCCTTCAGGAGAGCAGTACTTC.

This clonotype has at least ten counts. The rearrangement joins TRBV5-1 to TRBJ2-7, with D perhaps TRBD1 (6 bases). V lost 4 bases and J lost 4, with 15 bases in between. CDR3 size: 14 residues. CDR1 SGHRS and CDR2 YFSETQ come from the germline V gene. CDR3 protein: CASSPGQLYYEQYF. The CDR3 bases are TGCGCCAGCAGCCCCGGACAGTTGTATTACGAGCAGTACTTC. The variable domain in full, completed from reference TRBV5-1 and TRBJ2-7, reads KAGVTQTPRYLIKTRGQQVTLSCSPISGHRSVSWYQQTPGQGLQFLFEYFSETQRNKGNFPGRFSGRQFSNSRSEMNVSTLELGDSALYLCASSPGQLYYEQYFGPGTRLTVT.

This clonotype was seen ten or more times. J is TRBJ2-1 and V is TRBV6-5, with 12 bases aligning to TRBD2. The J segment lost 9 bases and the V segment lost 8 bases, leaving 11 bases of the junction unmatched. Germline V lookup: CDR1 MNHEY, CDR2 SVGAGI. The CDR3 runs 15 residues. The CDR3 loop is CASAYGLAGGPEQFF. CDR3 in DNA: TGTGCCAGCGCCTATGGGCTAGCGGGAGGGCCTGAGCAGTTCTTC.

In its sample, this clonotype was seen many times. V and J are TRBV29-1 and TRBJ1-2; possible D gene TRBD1, 6 bases. The germline CDR1 and CDR2 sequences are SQVTM and ANQGSEA. Trimming left V 6 bases short and J 7 bases short, with 15 bases between. The CDR3 has 12 amino acids. The CDR3 sequence: CSVQGQLAGYTF. CDR3 sequence (DNA): TGCAGCGTACAGGGCCAGTTGGCTGGCTACACCTTC. The whole variable domain, remainder taken from reference TRBV29-1 and TRBJ1-2, is SAVISQKPSRDICQRGTSLTIQCQVDSQVTMMFWYRQQPGQSLTLIATANQGSEATYESGFVIDKFPISRPNLTFSTLTVSNMSPEDSSIYLCSVQGQLAGYTFGSGTRLTVV.

This clonotype was counted many times. J is TRBJ2-5 and V is TRBV7-2, with TRBD2 as a possible D gene (6 bases). CDR1 and CDR2 from the germline V gene are SGHTA and FQGNSA. With 2 bases removed from V and 1 base from J, the gap between germline ends came to 14 bases. The CDR3 length is 16 residues. CDR3 sequence: CASSLFPAGTQETQYF. DNA of the CDR3: TGTGCCAGCAGCTTATTCCCAGCGGGCACCCAAGAGACCCAGTACTTC.

This clonotype was seen many times. The chain has TRBV14 and TRBJ2-1, with 7 bases aligning to TRBD1. This CDR3 region has 13 residues. The germline V gene has CDR1 SGHDN and CDR2 FVKESK. With 5 bases clipped from V and 15 bases from J, the junction kept 13 bases outside the gene matches. The CDR3 region has the DNA TGTGCCAGCAGCAGGACCCGACAGGGAGTTCTGTTCTTC. It specifies CASSRTRQGVLFF. Drawing the rest from reference TRBV14 and TRBJ2-1, the complete variable domain is EAGVTQFPSHSVIEKGQTVTLRCDPISGHDNLYWYRRVMGKEIKFLLHFVKESKQDESGMPNNRFLAERTGGTYSTLKVQPAELEDSGVYFCASSRTRQGVLFFGPGTRLTVL.

This clonotype occurred many times. The CDR3 is CSVDSGARGNYGYTF. The DNA of the CDR3 is TGCAGCGTTGACTCCGGGGCCCGTGGGAACTATGGCTACACCTTC. V is TRBV29-1 and J is TRBJ1-2; maybe TRBD1 (5 bases). The CDR3 extends over 15 amino acids. Germline CDR1 SQVTM, CDR2 ANQGSEA. The V end was cut by 3 bases, the J end by 2 bases, with 16 bases between.